This T cell receptor (beta chain) derives from a study of OX40 agonist ivuxolimab in advanced cancers. Study-wide background: The dose of intravenous ivuxolimab that patients received every 2 weeks ranged from 0.01 to 10 mg/kg.

V was trimmed by 4 bases and J by 2 bases, leaving 14 bases between them. This CDR3 comprises 15 residues. CDR1 and CDR2 (germline): MNHNS, SASEGT. Details on this clone: Its antigen is undetermined.

Study conclusions and caveats: Clonal expansion by week 6 occurred in CD4+ and CD8+ blood T cells (at 0.1 to 3.0 mg/kg). Still undetermined is the antigen specificity of the expanded peripheral T cells.

This table comes from immunoSEQ multiplex PCR, and its TCRdb copy is limited to in-frame clones, with some not included. The repertoire holds 60,000 to 75,000 clones, with 80% to 90% as singletons. The sampling schedule covered blood at baseline, cycle 4 day 1, and cycle 7 day 1. The sequencing used CD4+ or CD8+ T cells sorted from blood, collected in a trial of the OX40 agonist ivuxolimab. The TCR was taken from an adult with an advanced solid tumor such as melanoma, head and neck, liver or kidney cancer. The chain joins TRBV6-1 to TRBJ1-1, with D tentatively TRBD1 (6 bases). CDR3 amino acids: CASSAKGGGNTEAFF. The CDR3 DNA reads TGTGCCAGCAGTGCAAAAGGGGGAGGTAACACTGAAGCTTTCTTT.